This entry features one TCR beta chain sequence. Relative to its sample, this clonotype is medium-sized (0.01 to 0.1%). There is no known antigen for this receptor. Per-nucleotide qualities are absent, and no much larger clonotype sits a single base away. TCRdb shows the sequencer as Illumina MiSeq. Through fastp at Q25 and MiXCR, TCRdb rebuilt clones from the public reads, retaining in-frame beta chains. Records with the same CDR3 protein are collapsed into one entry carrying the most frequent genes and DNA. A total of a few thousand distinct CDR3 sequences appear in this sample, approximately 10% of them only once. The ten most abundant clones make up under 40% of the sample. This entry is derived from a study. V was cut back by 4 bases and J by 0 bases, leaving a gap of 24 bases between them. CDR3 length: 19 amino acids, cysteine to phenylalanine. The sequence is cut down to CDR3 DNA, 57 bases in frame from base 1. The germline V gene gives CDR1 as SGHVS and CDR2 as FQNEAQ.

The sequence was collected from a human donor with rheumatoid arthritis. Here the chain combines TRBV7-8 and TRBJ1-1; a tentative D call is TRBD1 (6 bases match). The source material was CD4+ T cells from peripheral blood. The CDR3 region reads CASSSSARDKRRLNTEAFF. The nucleotides are TGTGCCAGCAGCTCATCCGCCAGGGACAAAAGAAGATTGAACACTGAAGCTTTCTTT.